This section outlines one T cell receptor (beta chain) sequence together with its context. This sample was taken from a study of blood T cell repertoires in COVID-19. About the research overall: Sites across the United States, Italy and Spain contributed samples from acute and convalescent COVID-19. PBMCs, B-cell-depleted T cells, or T cells provided the cDNA or gDNA that made up the material.

In the original workflow: Reference gene primer amplification gave estimated nucleated cell counts. The table came from immunoSEQ multiplex PCR; TCRdb's copy has only in-frame clones and leaves some out. V and J calls and clone size are as listed in that table; D and trimming were resolved from the DNA. The sample contains roughly 81,000 clones, roughly 85% of which appear only once. CDR1 is SQVTM, CDR2 ANQGSEA, per germline. The V end lost 1 base, the J end lost 5 bases, and 14 bases lay between the germline ends. The CDR3 loop spans 14 amino acids. The chain employs TRBV29-1 and TRBJ2-5; a possible D gene is TRBD2 (6 bases). This sequence originates from a man between 25 and 39 years old with acute or convalescent COVID-19. The sequencing input was peripheral blood. This chain's CDR3 is CSVEALSGGETQYF. In DNA form, the CDR3 reads TGCAGCGTTGAAGCTCTGTCAGGAGGGGAGACCCAGTACTTC.